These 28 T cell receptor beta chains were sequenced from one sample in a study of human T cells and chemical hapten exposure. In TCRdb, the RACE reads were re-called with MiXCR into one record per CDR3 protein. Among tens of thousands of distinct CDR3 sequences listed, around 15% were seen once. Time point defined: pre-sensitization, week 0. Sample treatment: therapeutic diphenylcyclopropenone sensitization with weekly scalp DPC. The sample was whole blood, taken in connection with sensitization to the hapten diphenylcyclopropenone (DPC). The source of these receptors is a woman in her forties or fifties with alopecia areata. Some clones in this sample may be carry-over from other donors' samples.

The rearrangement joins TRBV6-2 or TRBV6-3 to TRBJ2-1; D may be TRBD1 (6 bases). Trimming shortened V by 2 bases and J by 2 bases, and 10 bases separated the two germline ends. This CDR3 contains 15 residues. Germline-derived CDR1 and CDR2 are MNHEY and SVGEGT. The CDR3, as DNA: TGTGCCAGCAGTTACGAAGGGACAACCTACAATGAGCAGTTCTTC. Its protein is CASSYEGTTYNEQFF.

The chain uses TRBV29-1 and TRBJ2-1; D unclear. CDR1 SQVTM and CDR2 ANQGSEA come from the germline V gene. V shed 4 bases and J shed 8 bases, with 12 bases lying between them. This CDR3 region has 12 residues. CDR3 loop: CSVAPFIDEQFF. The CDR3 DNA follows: TGCAGCGTTGCTCCATTTATCGATGAGCAGTTCTTC.

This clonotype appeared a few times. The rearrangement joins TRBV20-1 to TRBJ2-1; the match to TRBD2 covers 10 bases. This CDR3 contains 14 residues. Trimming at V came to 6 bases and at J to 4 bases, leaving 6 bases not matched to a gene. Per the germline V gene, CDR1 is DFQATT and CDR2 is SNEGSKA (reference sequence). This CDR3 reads CSALLAGIYNEQFF. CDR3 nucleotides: TGCAGTGCGCTACTAGCGGGAATTTACAATGAGCAGTTCTTC.

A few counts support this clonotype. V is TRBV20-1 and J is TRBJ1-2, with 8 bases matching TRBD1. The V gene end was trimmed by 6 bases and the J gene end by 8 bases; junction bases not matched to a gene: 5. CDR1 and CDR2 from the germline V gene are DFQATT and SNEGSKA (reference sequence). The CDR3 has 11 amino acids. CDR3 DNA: TGCAGTGCCGTGGACAGGGACGGCTACACCTTC. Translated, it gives CSAVDRDGYTF.

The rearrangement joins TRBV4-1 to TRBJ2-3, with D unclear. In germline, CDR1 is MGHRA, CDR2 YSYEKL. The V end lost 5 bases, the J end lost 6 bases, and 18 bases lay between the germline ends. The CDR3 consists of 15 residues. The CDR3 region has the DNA TGCGCCAGCAGCGGGAAAGGCCAGTTGACGGATACGCAGTATTTT. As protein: CASSGKGQLTDTQYF.

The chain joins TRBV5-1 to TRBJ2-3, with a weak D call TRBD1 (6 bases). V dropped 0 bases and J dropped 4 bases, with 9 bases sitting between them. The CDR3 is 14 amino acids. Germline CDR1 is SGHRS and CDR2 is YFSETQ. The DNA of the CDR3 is TGCGCCAGCAGCTTGGAGTCAGGGGCAGATACGCAGTATTTT. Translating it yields CASSLESGADTQYF. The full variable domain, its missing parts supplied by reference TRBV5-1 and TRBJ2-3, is KAGVTQTPRYLIKTRGQQVTLSCSPISGHRSVSWYQQTPGQGLQFLFEYFSETQRNKGNFPGRFSGRQFSNSRSEMNVSTLELGDSALYLCASSLESGADTQYFGPGTRLTVL.

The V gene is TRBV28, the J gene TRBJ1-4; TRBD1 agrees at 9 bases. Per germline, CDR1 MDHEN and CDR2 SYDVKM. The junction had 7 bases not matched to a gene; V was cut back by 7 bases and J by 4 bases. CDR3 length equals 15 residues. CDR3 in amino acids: CASKLPGQGNEKLFF. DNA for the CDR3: TGTGCCAGCAAACTCCCGGGACAGGGTAATGAAAAACTGTTTTTT.

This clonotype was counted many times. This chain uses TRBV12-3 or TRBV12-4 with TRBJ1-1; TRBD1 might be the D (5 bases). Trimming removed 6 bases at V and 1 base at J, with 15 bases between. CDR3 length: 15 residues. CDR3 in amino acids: CASSPRGRENTEAFF. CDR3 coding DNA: TGTGCCAGCAGCCCTAGAGGCAGGGAGAACACTGAAGCTTTCTTT.

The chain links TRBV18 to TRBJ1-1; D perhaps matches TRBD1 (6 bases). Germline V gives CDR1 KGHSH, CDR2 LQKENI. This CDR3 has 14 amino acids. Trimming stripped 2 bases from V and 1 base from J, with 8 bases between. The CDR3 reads CASSPGGENTEAFF. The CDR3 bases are TGTGCCAGCTCACCAGGGGGCGAGAACACTGAAGCTTTCTTT.

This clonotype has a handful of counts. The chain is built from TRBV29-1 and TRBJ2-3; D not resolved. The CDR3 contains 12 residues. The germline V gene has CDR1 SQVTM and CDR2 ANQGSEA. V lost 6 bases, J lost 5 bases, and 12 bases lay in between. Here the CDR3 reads CSVRIGQDTQYF. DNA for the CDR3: TGCAGCGTCCGAATTGGGCAAGATACGCAGTATTTT.

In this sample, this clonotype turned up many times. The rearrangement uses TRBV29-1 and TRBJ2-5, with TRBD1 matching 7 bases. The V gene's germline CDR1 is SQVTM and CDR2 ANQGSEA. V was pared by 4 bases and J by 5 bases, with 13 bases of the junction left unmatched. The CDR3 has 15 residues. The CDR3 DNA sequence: TGCAGCGTTGGACAGGGCGCAACCATCCAGGAGACCCAGTACTTC. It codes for CSVGQGATIQETQYF. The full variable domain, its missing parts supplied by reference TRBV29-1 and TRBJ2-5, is SAVISQKPSRDICQRGTSLTIQCQVDSQVTMMFWYRQQPGQSLTLIATANQGSEATYESGFVIDKFPISRPNLTFSTLTVSNMSPEDSSIYLCSVGQGATIQETQYFGPGTRLLVL.

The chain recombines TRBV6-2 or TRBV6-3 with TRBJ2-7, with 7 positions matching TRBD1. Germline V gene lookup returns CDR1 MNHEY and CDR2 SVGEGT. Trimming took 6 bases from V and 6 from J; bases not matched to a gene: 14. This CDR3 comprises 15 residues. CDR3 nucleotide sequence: TGTGCCAGCAGCCGGCTTCTGACAGGGAATGGCGAGCAGTACTTC. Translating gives CASSRLLTGNGEQYF.

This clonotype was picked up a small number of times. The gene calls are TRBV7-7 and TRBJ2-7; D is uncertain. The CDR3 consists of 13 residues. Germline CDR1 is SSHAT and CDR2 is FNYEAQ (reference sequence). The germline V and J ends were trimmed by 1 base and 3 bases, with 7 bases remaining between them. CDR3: CASSLDSHYEQYF. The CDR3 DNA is TGTGCCAGCAGCTTAGACAGTCACTACGAGCAGTACTTC.

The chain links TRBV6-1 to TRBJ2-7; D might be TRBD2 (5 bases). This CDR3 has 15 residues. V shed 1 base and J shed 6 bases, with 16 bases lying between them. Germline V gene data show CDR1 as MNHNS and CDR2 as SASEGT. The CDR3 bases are TGTGCCAGCAGTGAAGATGGGAGTGGGGTCCGCGAGCAGTACTTC. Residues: CASSEDGSGVREQYF.

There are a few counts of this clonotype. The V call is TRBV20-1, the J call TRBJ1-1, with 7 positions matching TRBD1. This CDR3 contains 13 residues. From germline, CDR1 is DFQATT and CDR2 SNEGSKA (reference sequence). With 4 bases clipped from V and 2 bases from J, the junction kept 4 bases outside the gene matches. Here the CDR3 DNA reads TGCAGTGCTATAAGACAGGGTAACACTGAAGCTTTCTTT. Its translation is CSAIRQGNTEAFF.

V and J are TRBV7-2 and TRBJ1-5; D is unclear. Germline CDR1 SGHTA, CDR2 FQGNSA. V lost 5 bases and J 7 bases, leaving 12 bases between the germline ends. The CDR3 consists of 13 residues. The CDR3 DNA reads TGTGCCAGCAGCGGAAGCGGGGAACAGCCCCAGCATTTT. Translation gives CASSGSGEQPQHF.

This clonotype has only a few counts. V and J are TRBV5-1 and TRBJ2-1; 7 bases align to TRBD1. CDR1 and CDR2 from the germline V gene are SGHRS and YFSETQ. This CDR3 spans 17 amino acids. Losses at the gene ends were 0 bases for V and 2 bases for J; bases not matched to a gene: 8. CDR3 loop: CASSLAWQGVPYNEQFF. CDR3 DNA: TGCGCCAGCAGCTTGGCCTGGCAGGGGGTTCCCTACAATGAGCAGTTCTTC. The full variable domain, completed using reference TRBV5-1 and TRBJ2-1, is KAGVTQTPRYLIKTRGQQVTLSCSPISGHRSVSWYQQTPGQGLQFLFEYFSETQRNKGNFPGRFSGRQFSNSRSEMNVSTLELGDSALYLCASSLAWQGVPYNEQFFGPGTRLTVL.

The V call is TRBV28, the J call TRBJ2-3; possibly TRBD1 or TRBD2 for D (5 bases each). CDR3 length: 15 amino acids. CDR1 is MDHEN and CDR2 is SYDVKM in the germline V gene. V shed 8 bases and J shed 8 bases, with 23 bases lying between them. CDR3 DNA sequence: TGTGCCAGCCGGGGCAGACTCCTGGGCCGAGGTACGCAGTATTTT. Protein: CASRGRLLGRGTQYF.

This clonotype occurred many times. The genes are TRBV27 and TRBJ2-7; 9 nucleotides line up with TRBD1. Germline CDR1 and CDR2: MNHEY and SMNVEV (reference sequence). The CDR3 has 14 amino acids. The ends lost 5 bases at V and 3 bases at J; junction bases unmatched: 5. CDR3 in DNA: TGTGCCAGCAGTCTACAGGGGGCGAACTACGAGCAGTACTTC. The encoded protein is CASSLQGANYEQYF.

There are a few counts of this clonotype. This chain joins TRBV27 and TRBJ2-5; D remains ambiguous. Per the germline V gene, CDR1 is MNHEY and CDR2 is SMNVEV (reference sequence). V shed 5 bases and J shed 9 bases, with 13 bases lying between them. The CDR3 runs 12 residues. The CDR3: CASSTRQSPQYF. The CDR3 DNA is TGTGCCAGCAGTACCCGCCAGTCTCCCCAGTACTTC.

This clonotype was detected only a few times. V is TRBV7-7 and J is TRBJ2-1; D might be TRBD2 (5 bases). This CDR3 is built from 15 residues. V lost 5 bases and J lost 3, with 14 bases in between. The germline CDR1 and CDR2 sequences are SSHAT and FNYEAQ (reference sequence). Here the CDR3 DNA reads TGTGCCAGCAGCCCCGTGAGGGTGCGCTACAATGAGCAGTTCTTC. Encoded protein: CASSPVRVRYNEQFF.

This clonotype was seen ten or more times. This CDR3 is CSVGLAGETQYF. Written as DNA, the CDR3 is TGCAGTGTTGGACTAGCAGGCGAGACCCAGTACTTC. The chain uses TRBV20-1 and TRBJ2-5, with TRBD2 matching over 8 bases. The CDR3 length is 12 residues. Germline lookup yields CDR1 DFQATT and CDR2 SNEGSKA (reference sequence). V was pared by 7 bases and J by 5 bases, with 6 bases of the junction left unmatched.

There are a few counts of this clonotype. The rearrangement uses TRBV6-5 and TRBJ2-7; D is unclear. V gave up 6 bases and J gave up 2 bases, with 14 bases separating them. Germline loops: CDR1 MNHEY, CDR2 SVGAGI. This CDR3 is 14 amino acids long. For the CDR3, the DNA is TGTGCCAGCAGCTATTCGACGCAGCCCTACGAGCAGTACTTC. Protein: CASSYSTQPYEQYF.

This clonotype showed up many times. DNA of the CDR3: TGCGCCAGCAGCACGGATCGGTTGAGCTCCTACAATGAGCAGTTCTTC. Its protein is CASSTDRLSSYNEQFF. This chain links TRBV5-1 with TRBJ2-1, with no clear D. V was clipped by 4 bases and J by 0 bases, with 14 bases between them. CDR3 length: 16 residues. The germline V gene has CDR1 SGHRS and CDR2 YFSETQ.

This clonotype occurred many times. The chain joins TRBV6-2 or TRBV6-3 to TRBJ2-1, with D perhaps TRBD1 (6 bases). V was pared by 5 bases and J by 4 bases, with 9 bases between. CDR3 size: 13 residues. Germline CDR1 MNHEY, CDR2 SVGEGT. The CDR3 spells CASSGQTYNEQFF. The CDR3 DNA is TGTGCCAGCAGTGGACAGACATACAATGAGCAGTTCTTC.

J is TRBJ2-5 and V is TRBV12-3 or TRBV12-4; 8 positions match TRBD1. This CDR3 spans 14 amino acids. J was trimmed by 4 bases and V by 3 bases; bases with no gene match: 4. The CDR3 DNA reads TGTGCCAGCAGTTTCGGACAGGGCCGAGAGACCCAGTACTTC. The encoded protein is CASSFGQGRETQYF.

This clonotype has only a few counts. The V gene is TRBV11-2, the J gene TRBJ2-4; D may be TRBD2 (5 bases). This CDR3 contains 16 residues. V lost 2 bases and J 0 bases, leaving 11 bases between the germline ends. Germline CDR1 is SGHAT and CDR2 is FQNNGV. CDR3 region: CASSLYGVVAKNIQYF. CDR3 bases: TGTGCCAGCAGCTTATACGGGGTCGTAGCCAAAAACATTCAGTACTTC.

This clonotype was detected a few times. CDR3 loop: CASSLTGTSDPDTQYF. The CDR3 DNA sequence: TGTGCCAGCAGCCTTACCGGGACTAGTGATCCAGATACGCAGTATTTT. The V call is TRBV28, the J call TRBJ2-3; TRBD2 matches at 8 bases. CDR3 length: 16 residues. V lost 6 bases, J lost 4 bases, and 12 bases stayed unmatched. CDR1 and CDR2 (germline): MDHEN, SYDVKM. Using reference TRBV28 and TRBJ2-3 for the parts outside the CDR3, the full variable domain is DVKVTQSSRYLVKRTGEKVFLECVQDMDHENMFWYRQDPGLGLRLIYFSYDVKMKEKGDIPEGYSVSREKKERFSLILESASTNQTSMYLCASSLTGTSDPDTQYFGPGTRLTVL.